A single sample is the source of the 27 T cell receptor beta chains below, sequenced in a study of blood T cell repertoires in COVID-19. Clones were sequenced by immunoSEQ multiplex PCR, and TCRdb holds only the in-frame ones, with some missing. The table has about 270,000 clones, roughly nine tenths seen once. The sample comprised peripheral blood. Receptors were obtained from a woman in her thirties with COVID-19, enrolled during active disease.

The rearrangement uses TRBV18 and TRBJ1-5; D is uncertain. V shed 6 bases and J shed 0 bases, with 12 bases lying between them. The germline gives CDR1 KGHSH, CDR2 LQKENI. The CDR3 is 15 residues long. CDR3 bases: TGTGCCAGCTCTCTGACTGAAGATAGCAATCAGCCCCAGCATTTT. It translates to CASSLTEDSNQPQHF.

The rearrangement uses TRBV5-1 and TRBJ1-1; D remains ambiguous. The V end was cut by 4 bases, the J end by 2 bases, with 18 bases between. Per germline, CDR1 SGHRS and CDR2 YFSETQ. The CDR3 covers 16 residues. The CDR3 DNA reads TGCGCCAGCAGCCAGGATTCCGGTGGTGGTAACACTGAAGCTTTCTTT. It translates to CASSQDSGGGNTEAFF.

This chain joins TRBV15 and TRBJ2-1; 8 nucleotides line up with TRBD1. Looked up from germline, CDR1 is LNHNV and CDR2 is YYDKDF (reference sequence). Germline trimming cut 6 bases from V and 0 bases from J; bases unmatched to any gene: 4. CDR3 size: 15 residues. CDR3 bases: TGTGCCACCAGTCCCCAGGGGGCCTCCTACAATGAGCAGTTCTTC. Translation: CATSPQGASYNEQFF.

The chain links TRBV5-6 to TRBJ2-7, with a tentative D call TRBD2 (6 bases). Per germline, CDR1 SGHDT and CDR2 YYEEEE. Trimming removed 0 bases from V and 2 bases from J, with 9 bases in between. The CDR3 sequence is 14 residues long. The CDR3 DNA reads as TGTGCCAGCAGCTTGGCGGGAGTACCCTACGAGCAGTACTTC. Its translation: CASSLAGVPYEQYF. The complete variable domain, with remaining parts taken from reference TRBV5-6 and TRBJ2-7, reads DAGVTQSPTHLIKTRGQQVTLRCSPKSGHDTVSWYQQALGQGPQFIFQYYEEEERQRGNFPDRFSGHQFPNYSSELNVNALLLGDSALYLCASSLAGVPYEQYFGPGTRLTVT.

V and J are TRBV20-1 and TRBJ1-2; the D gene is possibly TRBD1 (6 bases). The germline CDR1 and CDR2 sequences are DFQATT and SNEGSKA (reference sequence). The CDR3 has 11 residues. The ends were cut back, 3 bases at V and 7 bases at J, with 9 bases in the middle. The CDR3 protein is CSASDRFGYTF. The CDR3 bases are TGCAGTGCTAGCGACAGGTTTGGCTACACCTTC.

CDR3 DNA sequence: TGCGCCAGCAGCAATAGACAGGCCTTCTCTGGGGCCAACGTCCTGACTTTC. Its translation: CASSNRQAFSGANVLTF. The chain recombines TRBV5-1 with TRBJ2-6; tentatively, D is TRBD1 (6 bases). The CDR3 sequence is 17 residues long. CDR1 is SGHRS and CDR2 is YFSETQ in the germline V gene. Trimming pared 4 bases from V and 0 bases from J, leaving 14 bases between.

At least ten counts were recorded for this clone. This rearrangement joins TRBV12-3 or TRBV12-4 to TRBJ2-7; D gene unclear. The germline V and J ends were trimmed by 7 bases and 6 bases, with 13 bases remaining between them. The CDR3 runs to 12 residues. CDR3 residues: CASTRRPAEQYF. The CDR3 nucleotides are TGTGCCAGCACTAGACGACCGGCCGAGCAGTACTTC.

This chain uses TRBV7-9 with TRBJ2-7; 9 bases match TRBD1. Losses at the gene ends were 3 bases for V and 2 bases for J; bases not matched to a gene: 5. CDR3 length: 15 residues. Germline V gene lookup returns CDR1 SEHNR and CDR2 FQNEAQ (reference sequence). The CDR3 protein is CASSFSGQGPYEQYF. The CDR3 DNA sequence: TGTGCCAGCAGCTTTTCCGGACAGGGGCCCTACGAGCAGTACTTC.

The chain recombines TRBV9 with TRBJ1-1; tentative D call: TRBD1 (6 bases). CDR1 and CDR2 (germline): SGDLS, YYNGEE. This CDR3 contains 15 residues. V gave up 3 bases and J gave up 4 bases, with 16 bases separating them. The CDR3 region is CASSGTGRIGTEAFF. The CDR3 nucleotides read TGTGCCAGCAGCGGCACAGGGCGGATCGGCACTGAAGCTTTCTTT.

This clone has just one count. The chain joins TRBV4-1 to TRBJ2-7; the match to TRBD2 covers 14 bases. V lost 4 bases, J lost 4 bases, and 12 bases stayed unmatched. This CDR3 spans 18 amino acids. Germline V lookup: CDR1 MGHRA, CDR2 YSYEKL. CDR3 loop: CASSPNRGTSGGEYEQYF. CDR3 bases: TGCGCCAGCAGCCCCAATCGCGGGACTAGCGGGGGAGAGTACGAGCAGTACTTC.

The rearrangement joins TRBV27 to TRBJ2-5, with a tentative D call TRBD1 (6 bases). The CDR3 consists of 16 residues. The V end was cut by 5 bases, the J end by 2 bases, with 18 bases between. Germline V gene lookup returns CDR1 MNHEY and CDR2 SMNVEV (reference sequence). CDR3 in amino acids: CASSEVTGTSQETQYF. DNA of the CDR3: TGTGCCAGCAGTGAAGTGACAGGAACGTCGCAAGAGACCCAGTACTTC.

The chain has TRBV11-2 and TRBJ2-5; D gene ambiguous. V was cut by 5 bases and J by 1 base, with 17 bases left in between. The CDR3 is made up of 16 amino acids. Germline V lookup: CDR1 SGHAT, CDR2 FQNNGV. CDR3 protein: CASSPRPALVQETQYF. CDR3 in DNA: TGTGCCAGCAGCCCCCGGCCCGCGCTAGTCCAAGAGACCCAGTACTTC.

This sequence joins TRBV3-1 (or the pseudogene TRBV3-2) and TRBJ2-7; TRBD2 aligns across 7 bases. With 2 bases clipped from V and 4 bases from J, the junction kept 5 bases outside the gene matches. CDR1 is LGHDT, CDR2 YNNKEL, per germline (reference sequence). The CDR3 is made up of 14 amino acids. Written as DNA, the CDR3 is TGTGCCAGCAGCCAACCCGGACTAGGGTACGAGCAGTACTTC. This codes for CASSQPGLGYEQYF.

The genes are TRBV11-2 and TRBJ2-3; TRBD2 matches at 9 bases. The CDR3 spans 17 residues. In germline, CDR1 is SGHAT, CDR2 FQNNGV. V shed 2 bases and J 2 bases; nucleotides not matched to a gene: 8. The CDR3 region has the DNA TGTGCCAGCAGCTTACCTGACCCTAGCGGGGTCACAGATACGCAGTATTTT. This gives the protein CASSLPDPSGVTDTQYF.

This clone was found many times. CDR3 nucleotides: TGTGCCAGTAGTATAGTGGAGGGCACCGGGGAGCTGTTTTTT. Translation gives CASSIVEGTGELFF. This chain uses TRBV19 with TRBJ2-2, with D possibly being TRBD2 (6 bases). This CDR3 comprises 14 residues. Germline CDR1 reads LNHDA; CDR2 reads SQIVND (reference sequence). V was shortened by 1 base and J by 4 bases, with 7 bases between the two germline ends.

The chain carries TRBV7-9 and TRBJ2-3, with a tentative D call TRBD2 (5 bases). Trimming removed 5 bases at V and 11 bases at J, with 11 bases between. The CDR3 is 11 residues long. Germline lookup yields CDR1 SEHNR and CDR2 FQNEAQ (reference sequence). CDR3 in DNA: TGTGCCAGCAGCCCGGGAAGGAGGCAGTATTTT. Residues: CASSPGRRQYF.

CDR3 region: CATGQAPDTQYF. The CDR3 bases are TGTGCCACTGGACAGGCCCCAGATACGCAGTATTTT. The rearrangement uses TRBV7-9 and TRBJ2-3, with TRBD1 identical over 7 bases. This CDR3 spans 12 amino acids. Unmatched junction bases numbered 5, after V lost 10 bases and J lost 4 bases. Germline-derived CDR1 and CDR2 are SEHNR and FQNEAQ (reference sequence).

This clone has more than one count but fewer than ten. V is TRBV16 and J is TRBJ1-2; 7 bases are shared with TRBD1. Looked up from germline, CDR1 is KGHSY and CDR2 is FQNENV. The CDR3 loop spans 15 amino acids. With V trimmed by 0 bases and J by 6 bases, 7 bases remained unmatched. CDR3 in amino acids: CASSQSRQGRDGYTF. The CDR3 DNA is TGTGCCAGCAGCCAATCTCGACAGGGACGGGATGGCTACACCTTC.

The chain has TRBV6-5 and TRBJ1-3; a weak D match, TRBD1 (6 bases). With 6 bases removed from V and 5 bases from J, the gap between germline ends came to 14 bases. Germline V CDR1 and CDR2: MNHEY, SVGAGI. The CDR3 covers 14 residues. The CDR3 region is CASSGQGYRNTIYF. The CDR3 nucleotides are TGTGCCAGCAGCGGTCAGGGGTATAGAAACACCATATATTTT.

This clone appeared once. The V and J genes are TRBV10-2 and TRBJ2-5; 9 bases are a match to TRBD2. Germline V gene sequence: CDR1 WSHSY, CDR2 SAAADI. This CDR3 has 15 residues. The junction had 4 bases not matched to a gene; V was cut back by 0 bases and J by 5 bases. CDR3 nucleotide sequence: TGCGCCAGCAGTGAGTCCGGGACTAGCTGGGAGACCCAGTACTTC. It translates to CASSESGTSWETQYF.

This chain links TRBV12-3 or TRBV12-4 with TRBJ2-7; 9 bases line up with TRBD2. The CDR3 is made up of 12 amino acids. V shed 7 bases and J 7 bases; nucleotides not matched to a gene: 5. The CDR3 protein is CASTERGEEQYF. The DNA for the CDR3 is TGTGCCAGCACGGAGCGGGGGGAAGAGCAGTACTTC.

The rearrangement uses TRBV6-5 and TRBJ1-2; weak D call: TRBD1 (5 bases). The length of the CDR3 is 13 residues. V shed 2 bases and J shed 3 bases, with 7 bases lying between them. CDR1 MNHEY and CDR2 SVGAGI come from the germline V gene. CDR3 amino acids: CASSYPGDYGYTF. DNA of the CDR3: TGTGCCAGCAGTTACCCGGGGGACTATGGCTACACCTTC.

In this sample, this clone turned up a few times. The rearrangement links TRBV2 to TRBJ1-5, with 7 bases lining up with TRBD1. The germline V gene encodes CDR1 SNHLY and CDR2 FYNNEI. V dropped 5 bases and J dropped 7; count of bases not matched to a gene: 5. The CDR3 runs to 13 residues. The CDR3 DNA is TGTGCCAGCAGTTACAGGGGTCGACAGCCCCAGCATTTT. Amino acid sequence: CASSYRGRQPQHF.

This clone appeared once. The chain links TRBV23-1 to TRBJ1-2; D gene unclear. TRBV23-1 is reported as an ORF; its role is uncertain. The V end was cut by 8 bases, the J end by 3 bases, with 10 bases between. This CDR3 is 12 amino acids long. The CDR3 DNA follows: TGCGCCAGCTGCGGTGAAGACTATGGCTACACCTTC. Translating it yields CASCGEDYGYTF.

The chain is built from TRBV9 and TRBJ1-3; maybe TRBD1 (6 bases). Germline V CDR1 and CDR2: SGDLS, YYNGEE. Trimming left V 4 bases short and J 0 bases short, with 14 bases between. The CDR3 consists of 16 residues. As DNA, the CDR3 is TGTGCCAGCAGCAGAACCGGGACAAACTCTGGAAACACCATATATTTT. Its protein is CASSRTGTNSGNTIYF. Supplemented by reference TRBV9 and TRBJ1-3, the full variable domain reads DSGVTQTPKHLITATGQRVTLRCSPRSGDLSVYWYQQSLDQGLQFLIQYYNGEERAKGNILERFSAQQFPDLHSELNLSSLELGDSALYFCASSRTGTNSGNTIYFGEGSWLTVV.

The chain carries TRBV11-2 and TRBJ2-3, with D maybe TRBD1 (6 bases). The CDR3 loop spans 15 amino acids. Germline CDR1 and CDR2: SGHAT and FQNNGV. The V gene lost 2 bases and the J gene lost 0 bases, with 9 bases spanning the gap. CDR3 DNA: TGTGCCAGCAGCTTAATCGGACAGAGCACAGATACGCAGTATTTT. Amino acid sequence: CASSLIGQSTDTQYF.

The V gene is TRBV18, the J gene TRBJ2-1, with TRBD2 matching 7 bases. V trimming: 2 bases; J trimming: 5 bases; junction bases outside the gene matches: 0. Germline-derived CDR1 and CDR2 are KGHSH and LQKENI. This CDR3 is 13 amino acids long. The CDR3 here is CASSPGLDNEQFF. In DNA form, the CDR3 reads TGTGCCAGCTCACCAGGACTAGACAATGAGCAGTTCTTC. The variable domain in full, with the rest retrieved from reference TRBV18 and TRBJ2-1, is NAGVMQNPRHLVRRRGQEARLRCSPMKGHSHVYWYRQLPEEGLKFMVYLQKENIIDESGMPKERFSAEFPKEGPSILRIQQVVRGDSAAYFCASSPGLDNEQFFGPGTRLTVL.